The rows below give T cell receptor beta chains drawn from one sample of a study of tumor and adjacent non-tumor tissue in lung cancer. TCRdb re-analysed the multiplex PCR reads in MiXCR, keeping a single row per CDR3 protein. Here the sample spans approximately 120,000 distinct CDR3 sequences, about 64% being singletons. What was sequenced was distant non-tumor lung tissue. Receptors originate from a man aged 55 to 70 with non-small cell lung cancer. Each CDR3 is given with its conserved first and last residue. D genes are given only for firm matches. Clone size is not always given. Where it is, it says once, few, many or a class for expanded clones.

abundance | j_gene | d_gene | v_gene | CDR3nt | CDR3aa
. | TRBJ1-3 | . | TRBV20-1 | TGCAGTGCTATGGGGGACCCATCTGGAAACACCATATATTTT | CSAMGDPSGNTIYF
many | TRBJ2-2 | . | TRBV10-3 | TGTGCCACGGAAACAGGAACCGGGGAGCTGTTTTTT | CATETGTGELFF
few | TRBJ1-2 | . | TRBV25-1 | TGTGCCAGCAGTGGAACCGTACCCTATGGCTACACCTTC | CASSGTVPYGYTF
few | TRBJ2-3 | . | TRBV5-1 | TGCGCCAGCTGTAGGAGGGACACAGATACGCAGTATTTT | CASCRRDTDTQYF
. | TRBJ2-7 | TRBD1 | TRBV6-2/TRBV6-3 | TGTGCTAGCCGACGTACGGGGACAGGGGGCTTCTACGAGCAGTGCTTC | CASRRTGTGGFYEQCF
. | TRBJ2-3 | TRBD1 | TRBV6-5 | TGTGACAGCAGTTATGGACAGGTGCTACGGACAGATACGCAGTATTTT | CDSSYGQVLRTDTQYF
. | TRBJ2-7 | . | TRBV6-1 | TGTGCCAGCAGTCGGACTAACCGGGAGCATTACTTC | CASSRTNREHYF
. | TRBJ1-3 | TRBD1 | TRBV6-4 | TGTGTCAGCAGTGACGTTCAGGGGGTACTCTCTGGAAACACCATATATTTT | CVSSDVQGVLSGNTIYF
many | TRBJ1-2 | TRBD1 | TRBV7-8 | TGTGCCAGCAGCTTAGTAGACAGGGCGCGGGGCTACACCTTC | CASSLVDRARGYTF
. | TRBJ1-2 | . | TRBV12-3/TRBV12-4 | TGTGCCAGCAGTTCAGGGAACAATGGCTACACCTTC | CASSSGNNGYTF
many | TRBJ1-5 | . | TRBV6-1 | TGTGCCAGCAGTGAAGCAGCCTGGGGGCAGCCCCAGCATTTT | CASSEAAWGQPQHF
many | TRBJ1-2 | . | TRBV4-2 | TGTGCCAGCAGCCAGGTTACAGATTTCTATGGCTACACCTTC | CASSQVTDFYGYTF
. | TRBJ2-4 | . | TRBV11-2 | TGTGCCAGCAGCCGTGATGTCTCAGGGGTTGCCAAAAACATTCAGTACTTC | CASSRDVSGVAKNIQYF
. | TRBJ1-5 | . | TRBV6-6 | TGTGCAAGCAACACGGGAAGGCAGAATAAGCCCCAGCATTTT | CASNTGRQNKPQHF
. | TRBJ2-5 | . | TRBV6-1 | TGTGCCAGCAGTCTCCCGGAGACCCAGTACTTC | CASSLPETQYF
many | TRBJ1-1 | . | TRBV11-3 | TGTGCCAGCAGCTTACGGGACGGAAACCACCCTCGCCGCACTGAAGCTTTCTTT | CASSLRDGNHPRRTEAFF
. | TRBJ2-6 | . | TRBV6-6 | TGTGCCAGCTCTGACCCCTTAACGGAGGCCAACGTCCTGACTTTC | CASSDPLTEANVLTF
. | TRBJ2-1 | TRBD1 | TRBV5-1 | TGCGCCAGCAGCGTCTCACTGGACAGGGCTGTCGATGAGCAATTCTTC | CASSVSLDRAVDEQFF
few | TRBJ1-1 | . | TRBV4-1 | TGTACCAGCAGCCGAGGCCACACCGATCGGAACATTGAAGCTTTCTTT | CTSSRGHTDRNIEAFF
many | TRBJ2-1 | . | TRBV4-3 | TGCGCCAGCAGCCCGAAACTGACCGGGACGAGCTCCTACGATGAGCAGTTCTTC | CASSPKLTGTSSYDEQFF
. | TRBJ2-1 | . | TRBV6-1 | TGTGCTAGCACGGCGAATCCCTACTACAATGAGGAGTTCTTC | CASTANPYYNEEFF
many | TRBJ2-5 | . | TRBV20-1 | TGCAGTGCCCGCTCAGGGGACGGGGAGACCCAGTACTTC | CSARSGDGETQYF
many | TRBJ2-5 | TRBD1 | TRBV24-1 | TGTGCCACCAGTGATTCTGGACAGGGCCTCGATACCCAGTACTTC | CATSDSGQGLDTQYF
once | TRBJ2-7 | . | TRBV25-1 | TGTGACAGCAGCGGTAGGGCGGGTACCTACGTACAGTACTTC | CDSSGRAGTYVQYF
many | TRBJ2-4 | . | TRBV6-6 | TGTGCCAGCAGTTACCCCCATATTGGGACCGAGCCCCTAGCCAAAAACATTCAGTACTTC | CASSYPHIGTEPLAKNIQYF
many | TRBJ2-2 | TRBD1 | TRBV6-2/TRBV6-3 | TGTGCCAGCAGTTCCGGGACAGGGACGAGCACCGGGGAGCTGTTTTTT | CASSSGTGTSTGELFF
many | TRBJ2-5 | . | TRBV7-8 | TGTGCCAGCAGCGCCTCGGGGTTAGGGACCCAGTACTTC | CASSASGLGTQYF
. | TRBJ1-1 | . | TRBV29-1 | TGCAGCGCCCAATTCGGGGACATGAACACTGAATCTTTCTTT | CSAQFGDMNTESFF
. | TRBJ1-1 | . | TRBV18 | TGTGCCAACTCACCACCGAGTAGGCAGACCAACACTGAAGCTTTCTTT | CANSPPSRQTNTEAFF
. | TRBJ2-1 | . | TRBV11-2 | TGTGCCAGCAGCTCAGAGTCCTACAATGAGCAGCTCTTC | CASSSESYNEQLF
. | TRBJ2-3 | TRBD1 | TRBV15 | TGTGCCACCAACCGCCGGACAGGGAACACAGATACGCAGTATTTT | CATNRRTGNTDTQYF
. | TRBJ2-3 | TRBD1 | TRBV11-2 | TGTGCCAGCAACCATCCGGGACAGGTGACAGATACGCAGTATTTT | CASNHPGQVTDTQYF
many | TRBJ2-3 | TRBD2 | TRBV4-1 | TGCGCCAGCAGCCTGGTAAGCGGGATCACAGATACGCAGTATTTT | CASSLVSGITDTQYF
. | TRBJ1-3 | TRBD1 | TRBV29-1 | TGCAGCGTTCGAGCGGGACAGCACTCTGGAAACTCCACATACTTT | CSVRAGQHSGNSTYF
. | TRBJ2-5 | . | TRBV18 | TGTACCAGCTCAGCAGGGGACCGGGAGACCCAGTACTTC | CTSSAGDRETQYF
many | TRBJ2-1 | . | TRBV20-1 | TGCAGTGCTAGAGATACTTGGCGGAATGAGCAGTTCTTC | CSARDTWRNEQFF
. | TRBJ2-3 | TRBD1 | TRBV6-1 | TGTGCCAGCAGTGAGCAGACAGGGGGCACAGATACGCGGTATTTT | CASSEQTGGTDTRYF
. | TRBJ2-1 | . | TRBV4-3 | TGCTCCAGCAGCCCCGTGCCCGGGAGTAATGAGCAGTTCTTC | CSSSPVPGSNEQFF
large | TRBJ2-5 | . | TRBV12-3/TRBV12-4 | TGTGCCAGCAGTTTCTTCAGGATAGAAGAGACCCAGTACTTC | CASSFFRIEETQYF
. | TRBJ2-7 | . | TRBV28 | TGTGCCAGCAGTTGGACAGCGTCGAGAAGTCTTGGGGAGCAGTACTTC | CASSWTASRSLGEQYF
few | TRBJ2-5 | . | TRBV4-2 | TGTGCCAGTAGCCAAGCGAATCATGTTCAAGAGACCCAGTACTTC | CASSQANHVQETQYF
. | TRBJ1-1 | . | TRBV6-5 | TGTGCCAGCAGTTACTCCAGGACAACGATTGTGAACACTGAAGCTTTCTTT | CASSYSRTTIVNTEAFF
. | TRBJ2-1 | . | TRBV18 | TGTGCCAGCTCACCCCCGTCCAGGGGAAATGAGCAGTTCTTC | CASSPPSRGNEQFF
. | TRBJ2-4 | . | TRBV11-2 | TGTGCCAGCAGCCGTGATATCTCTGGGGTCGCCAAAAACGTTCAGCACTTC | CASSRDISGVAKNVQHF
many | TRBJ2-1 | . | TRBV7-2 | TGTGCCAGCAGTTCTTTCGTAAGGGTAGGCAATGAGCAGTTCTTC | CASSSFVRVGNEQFF
. | TRBJ2-7 | . | TRBV11-3 | TGTGCCAGCAACATACTAATTCGGGGTGGCGAGCAGCACTTC | CASNILIRGGEQHF